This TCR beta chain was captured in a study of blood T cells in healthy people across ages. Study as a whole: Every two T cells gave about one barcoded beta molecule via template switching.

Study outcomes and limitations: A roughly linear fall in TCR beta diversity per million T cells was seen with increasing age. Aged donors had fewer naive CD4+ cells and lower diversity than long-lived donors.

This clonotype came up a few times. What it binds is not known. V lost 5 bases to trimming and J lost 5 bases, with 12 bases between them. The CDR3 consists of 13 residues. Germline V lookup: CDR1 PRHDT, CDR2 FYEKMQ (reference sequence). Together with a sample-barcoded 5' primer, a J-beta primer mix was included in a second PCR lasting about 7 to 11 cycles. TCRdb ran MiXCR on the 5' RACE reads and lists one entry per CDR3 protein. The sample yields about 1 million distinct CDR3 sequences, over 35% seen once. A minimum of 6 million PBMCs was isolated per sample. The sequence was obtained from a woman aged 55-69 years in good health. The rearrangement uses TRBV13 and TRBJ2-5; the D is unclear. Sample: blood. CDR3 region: CASSTRLRETQYF. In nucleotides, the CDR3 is TGTGCCAGCAGCACCAGACTTAGGGAGACCCAGTACTTC.